A single T cell receptor (beta chain) is shown here with its context. Its antigen is undetermined. The CDR3 covers 15 residues. V was shortened by 1 base and J by 7 bases, with 12 bases between the two germline ends. Germline CDR1 is SGHDT and CDR2 is YYEEEE. The PCR contained 60 Vbeta and 13 Jbeta primers. Assay: immunoSEQ multiplex PCR; the TCRdb copy retains only in-frame clones and omits some. The data show about 95,000 clones, roughly three quarters seen once. The data belong to a study of cytomegalovirus exposure and HLA in healthy donors. Study-level points and caveats: The authors later found HLA-associated TCR beta chains more clonally expanded than equally common others. CMV serostatus was the sole immune exposure data available.

The sequencing input was PBMCs. V usage is TRBV5-6 and J usage is TRBJ1-6, with D maybe TRBD1 (6 bases). The clonotype originates from a woman aged 40 to 50 in good health and CMV-seronegative. CDR3 amino acids: CASSLKGQGNSPLHF. CDR3 nucleotide sequence: TGTGCCAGCAGCTTGAAGGGACAAGGGAATTCACCCCTCCACTTT.